The T cell receptor beta chain under discussion was sequenced for a study of blood T cell repertoires in COVID-19. Study details: In each case, the material was cDNA or gDNA derived from T cells, B-cell-depleted T cells, or PBMCs.

CDR1 and CDR2 (germline): LNHDA, SQIVND (reference sequence). The CDR3 covers 15 residues. V was clipped by 6 bases and J by 4 bases; unmatched bases: 3. Method: immunoSEQ multiplex PCR; TCRdb's copy keeps in-frame clones and lacks some. Of approximately 75,000 clones listed, around 74% are singletons. A few counts support this clone. Input material: peripheral blood. This receptor was taken from a human donor with acute or convalescent COVID-19. The donor label of this sample is uncertain. The V and J genes are TRBV19 and TRBJ2-2; 12 bases are a match to TRBD2. DNA of the CDR3: TGTGCCAGTAGAACTAGCGGGGGGTCCACCGGGGAGCTGTTTTTT. It specifies CASRTSGGSTGELFF.